A selection of T cell receptor beta chains follows, all from one sample in a study of cytomegalovirus exposure and HLA in healthy donors. Sequencing used immunoSEQ multiplex PCR; TCRdb keeps in-frame clones, though not all of them. This table holds 170,000 or so clones, roughly three quarters found once. The material sequenced was PBMCs. These receptors all come from a woman aged 50 to 60 in good health and CMV-seropositive. The CDR3 runs from the conserved cysteine through the conserved F or W. D genes are given only for firm matches. The listing skips clone size in some rows; elsewhere it reads once, few, many or a size class.

clone_size	d_call	v_call	j_call	cdr3_nt	cdr3_aa
.	.	TRBV5-1	TRBJ2-1	TGCGCCAGCAGCTCTTACAGGGTTTCCTACAATGAGCAGTTCTTC	CASSSYRVSYNEQFF
.	TRBD2	TRBV4-1	TRBJ2-1	TGCGCCAGCAGCCAACGGGGGGGTTACAATGAGCAGTTCTTC	CASSQRGGYNEQFF
.	.	TRBV6-5	TRBJ1-1	TGTGCCAGCAGTGCACAGGGCGACACTGAAGCTTTCTTT	CASSAQGDTEAFF
.	.	TRBV10-1	TRBJ1-1	TGCGCCAGCAGTGAGTCGCCTGGGGGGGGATGGTTGAACACTGAAGCTTTCTTT	CASSESPGGGWLNTEAFF
.	.	TRBV2	TRBJ1-2	TGTGCCAGCAACGGGGGAGCAGGGGAGGGCTATGGCTACACCTTC	CASNGGAGEGYGYTF
.	TRBD2	TRBV10-1	TRBJ2-3	TGCGCCAGCAGTGGTAGCGGGGGTCCGACAGATACGCAGTATTTT	CASSGSGGPTDTQYF
.	.	TRBV6-1	TRBJ1-3	TGTGCCAGCAGTGCTCGGGGATCTGGAAACACCATATATTTT	CASSARGSGNTIYF
.	.	TRBV29-1	TRBJ2-7	TGCAGCGTGGGGCTAGGGGGAGCTTACGAGCAGTACTTC	CSVGLGGAYEQYF
.	TRBD1	TRBV18	TRBJ1-2	TGTGCCAGCTCATCCCCGGGACAGGGAACAGGCTACACCTTC	CASSSPGQGTGYTF
.	.	TRBV27	TRBJ2-5	TGTGCCAGCAGTTTGGCCTACCAAGAGACCCAGTACTTC	CASSLAYQETQYF
.	.	TRBV19	TRBJ2-1	TGTGCCAGTAGTGCTGACTGGCGGGGTGGTAATGAGCAGTTCTTC	CASSADWRGGNEQFF
.	.	TRBV15	TRBJ1-3	TGTGCCACCAGCAGAGATCGGGGGGGTGGAAACACCATATATTTT	CATSRDRGGGNTIYF
few	.	TRBV30	TRBJ1-1	TGTGCCTGGAATCGGGGGGCCCTCGACACTGAAGCTTTCTTT	CAWNRGALDTEAFF
.	TRBD1	TRBV5-6	TRBJ1-2	TGTGCCAGCAGCTTGTGGACAGGGATCAACTATGGCTACACCTTC	CASSLWTGINYGYTF
.	TRBD1	TRBV6-1	TRBJ2-1	TGTGCCAGCACCGAGGACAGGGGGGCATACAATGAGCAGTTCTTC	CASTEDRGAYNEQFF
.	TRBD2	TRBV29-1	TRBJ2-7	TGCAGCGTTGAAGGAGAAGCGGGAGGGTCCTACGAGCAGTACTTC	CSVEGEAGGSYEQYF
.	.	TRBV2	TRBJ1-2	TGTGCCAGCAGGACAAGGGCGGGCAGCCCTAACTATGGCTACACCTTC	CASRTRAGSPNYGYTF
.	.	TRBV4-1	TRBJ1-3	TGCGCCAGCAGCCCCGGACGGGAGACCTCTGGAAACACCATATATTTT	CASSPGRETSGNTIYF
.	.	TRBV25-1	TRBJ2-7	TGTGCCAGCGGCCCGGGACTTAGCGAGCAGTACTTC	CASGPGLSEQYF
.	TRBD1	TRBV7-8	TRBJ1-1	TGTGCCAGCAGCCCTCACTCCAGGGGGGCCACTGAAGCTTCCTTT	CASSPHSRGATEASF
once	.	TRBV2	TRBJ1-1	TGTGCCAGCAGAGGACAGATTGTGGGTGCTTTCTTT	CASRGQIVGAFF
.	TRBD2	TRBV9	TRBJ2-5	TGTGCCAGCAGCGCCTCTAGCGGCCAAGAGACCCAGTACTTC	CASSASSGQETQYF
.	.	TRBV25-1	TRBJ1-5	TGTGCCAGCAGTCCTTTGGACAGTCCGGGGACCCAGCATTTT	CASSPLDSPGTQHF
.	TRBD1	TRBV9	TRBJ2-7	TGTGCCAGCAGCGTGGGGGCAGGGGGATCCTACGAGCAGTACTTC	CASSVGAGGSYEQYF
few	TRBD1	TRBV9	TRBJ2-7	TGTGCCAGCAGCCCCGGGACAGGGGTAGGGTACTACGAGCAGTACTTC	CASSPGTGVGYYEQYF
once	.	TRBV9	TRBJ1-5	TGTGCCAGCAGCGGCAGAGGAAGCGGCAATCAGCCCCAGCATTTT	CASSGRGSGNQPQHF
.	.	TRBV15	TRBJ1-5	TGTGCCACCAGCAGGACAGCAAGCAATCAGCCCCAGCATTTT	CATSRTASNQPQHF
.	.	TRBV11-2	TRBJ2-3	TGTGCCAGCAGCTTAGAGCGGGATACGCAGTATTTT	CASSLERDTQYF
.	.	TRBV5-6	TRBJ1-5	TGTGCCAGCAGCTTGCAGGGCATGATGCAGCCCCAGCATTTT	CASSLQGMMQPQHF
few	TRBD1	TRBV29-1	TRBJ2-3	TGCAGCGTCGCGGACAGGGGTATTAGCACAGATACGCAGTATTTT	CSVADRGISTDTQYF
.	.	TRBV14	TRBJ1-4	TGTGCCAGCAGCCAAGAAGGACAGTGGGGTGAAAAACTGTTTTTT	CASSQEGQWGEKLFF
.	TRBD2	TRBV6-5	TRBJ2-3	TGTGCCAGCAGTTTCGGGACTAGCCCAGATACGCAGTATTTT	CASSFGTSPDTQYF
once	.	TRBV12-2	TRBJ2-3	TGTGCAAGTCGCTTAGGTAGGGGACTAGCGGGTGATACGCAGTATTTT	CASRLGRGLAGDTQYF
.	TRBD1	TRBV2	TRBJ1-2	TGTGCCAGCACCTGGACAGGGGGCGACTATGGCTACACCTTC	CASTWTGGDYGYTF
.	.	TRBV27	TRBJ1-1	TGTGCCAGCAGTTTGGGGACTGGGGGTGAAGCTTTCTTT	CASSLGTGGEAFF
.	TRBD1	TRBV4-2	TRBJ2-1	TGTGCCAGCAGCCAAGATCAAAGCAGGGGGCTGTCGTCTTCCAATGAGCAGTTCTTC	CASSQDQSRGLSSSNEQFF
once	TRBD2	TRBV19	TRBJ2-3	TGTGCCAGTAGCTCCCAGCGGGGGGGGGCAGATACGCAGTATTTT	CASSSQRGGADTQYF
many	TRBD2	TRBV2	TRBJ2-1	TGTGCCAGCAGTGGTGTGGCGGGGGGTATCAATGAGCAGTTCTTC	CASSGVAGGINEQFF
.	.	TRBV5-6	TRBJ2-1	TGTGCCAGCAGCTTGGAGAGGGACTCCTTAAGGCAGTTCTTC	CASSLERDSLRQFF
.	.	TRBV6-5	TRBJ1-6	TGTGCCAGCAGTAGATCGGCAGGGGTGAATTCACCCCTCCACTTT	CASSRSAGVNSPLHF
.	TRBD2	TRBV9	TRBJ2-1	TGTGCCAGCAGCGCCTCGGGGGGGTCCCCTCACAATGAGCAGTTCTTC	CASSASGGSPHNEQFF
.	TRBD2	TRBV5-1	TRBJ2-3	TGCGCCAGCATCAAGGGGCTAGCGGGGCTAGATACGCAGTATTTT	CASIKGLAGLDTQYF
.	TRBD1	TRBV4-1	TRBJ1-1	TGCGCCAGCAGCCAACCTAAAAGGGGCAGGGGGACTGAAGCTTTCTTT	CASSQPKRGRGTEAFF
.	TRBD1	TRBV19	TRBJ2-7	TGTGCCAGTAGTATCGGGACAGGGGGCTACTACGAGCAGTACTTC	CASSIGTGGYYEQYF
.	TRBD1	TRBV6-5	TRBJ2-7	TGTGCCAGCAGATACGTCCGAGGGACAGGGACGGACGAGCAGTACTTC	CASRYVRGTGTDEQYF
.	.	TRBV7-6	TRBJ1-1	TGTGCCAGCAGCTTAGTGTATCGGGGGGCTAGCACTGAAGCTTTCTTT	CASSLVYRGASTEAFF
.	.	TRBV7-6	TRBJ2-2	TGTGCCAGCAGCTTAGCGGTGGCCACCGGGGAGCTGTTTTTT	CASSLAVATGELFF
.	.	TRBV13	TRBJ1-1	TGTGCCAGCAGCTTAGGCCCCGCTGAAGCTTTCTTT	CASSLGPAEAFF
.	.	TRBV6-1	TRBJ2-7	TGTGCCAGCCGGGACAACCTCTACGAGCAGTACTTC	CASRDNLYEQYF
.	.	TRBV7-9	TRBJ2-3	TGTGCCAGCAGCTCACTACGGACAGATACGCAGTATTTT	CASSSLRTDTQYF
.	TRBD2	TRBV4-1	TRBJ2-2	TGCGCCAGCAGCAGACGAACTAGCGGCTTAAACACCGGGGAGCTGTTTTTT	CASSRRTSGLNTGELFF
.	.	TRBV2	TRBJ1-2	TGTGCCAGCAGTGTCTTATTCCGGAGAACTAACTATGGCTACACCTTC	CASSVLFRRTNYGYTF
.	.	TRBV27	TRBJ2-7	TGTGCCAGCAGTTTATCGGTACAGACCACCTACGAGCAGTACTTC	CASSLSVQTTYEQYF
.	TRBD1	TRBV5-1	TRBJ2-5	TGCGCCAGCAGCTTGCTCGGGACAGTTCAAGAGACCCAGTACTTC	CASSLLGTVQETQYF